The sequence of this T cell receptor beta chain was determined in a study of blood T cell repertoires in COVID-19. About the research overall: Samples representing acute and convalescent COVID-19 were sourced from the United States, Italy and Spain. The analysed material was cDNA or gDNA that came from T cells, B-cell-depleted T cells, or PBMCs.

Authors' data handling: Nucleated cell number was recorded as an estimate derived from reference gene primer amplification. TCRdb's copy holds only in-frame clones and misses some; the assay was immunoSEQ multiplex PCR. V and J calls and clone size are given by that table; D and trimming were obtained from the DNA. The sample has roughly 62,000 clones, roughly 87% seen once. The CDR3 totals 15 residues. The sequence derives from a human donor with acute or convalescent COVID-19. The donor label of this sample is uncertain. The gene calls are TRBV21-1 and TRBJ2-3; the D call of TRBD1 is as the table states it, not checked on the DNA. TRBV21-1 is recorded as a pseudogene. Specimen: peripheral blood. CDR3 DNA: TGTGCCAGCAGCAAAAGGGGACAGCTAACAGATACGCAGTATTTT. Translation gives CASSKRGQLTDTQYF.